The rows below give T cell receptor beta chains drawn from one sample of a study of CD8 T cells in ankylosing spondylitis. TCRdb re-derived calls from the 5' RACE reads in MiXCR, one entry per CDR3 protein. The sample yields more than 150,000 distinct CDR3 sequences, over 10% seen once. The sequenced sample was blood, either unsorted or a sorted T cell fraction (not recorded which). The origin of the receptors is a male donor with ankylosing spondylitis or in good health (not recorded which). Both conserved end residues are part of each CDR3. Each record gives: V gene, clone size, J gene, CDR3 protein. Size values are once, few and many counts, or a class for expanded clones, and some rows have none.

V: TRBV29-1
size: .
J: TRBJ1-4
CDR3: CSGLGATNEKLFF

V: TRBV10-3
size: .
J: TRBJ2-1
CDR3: CATRTSGYNEQFF

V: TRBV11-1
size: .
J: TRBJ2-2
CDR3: CASSLFGQGANTGELFF

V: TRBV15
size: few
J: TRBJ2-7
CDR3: CATSGNTIYEQYF

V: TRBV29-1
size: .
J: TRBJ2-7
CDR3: CSVRPGLANEQYF

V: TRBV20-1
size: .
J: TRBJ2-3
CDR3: CSARDLTGGDTQYF

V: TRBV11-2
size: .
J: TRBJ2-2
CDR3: CASSLEERGWTGELFF

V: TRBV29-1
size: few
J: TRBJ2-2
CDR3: CSVGAGPTGELFF

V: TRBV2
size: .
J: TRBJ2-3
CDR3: CASSVVDTQYF

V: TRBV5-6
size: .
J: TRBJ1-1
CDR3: CASSLDGGLGAFF

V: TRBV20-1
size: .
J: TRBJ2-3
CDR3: CSGTRLAGVSDTQYF

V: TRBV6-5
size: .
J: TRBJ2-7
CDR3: CASSHQGYEQYF

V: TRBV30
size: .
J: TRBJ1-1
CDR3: CAWSISDTEAFF

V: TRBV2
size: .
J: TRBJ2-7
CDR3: CASSGREGNYEQYF

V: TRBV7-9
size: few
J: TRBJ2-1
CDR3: CASSFTTSGDYNEQFF

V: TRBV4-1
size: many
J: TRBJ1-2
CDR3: CASSLPQVNYGYTF

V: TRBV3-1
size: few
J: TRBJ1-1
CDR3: CASSQEMAPAFF

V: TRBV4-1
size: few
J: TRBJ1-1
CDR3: CASSQETLNTEAFF

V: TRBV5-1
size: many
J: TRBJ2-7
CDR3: CASSLGGNSEQYF

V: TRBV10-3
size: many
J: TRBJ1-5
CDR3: CAISEGASNQPQHF

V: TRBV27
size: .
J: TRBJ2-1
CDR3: CASSPTAYNEQFF

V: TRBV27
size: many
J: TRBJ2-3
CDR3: CASSLSLAGVSDTQYF

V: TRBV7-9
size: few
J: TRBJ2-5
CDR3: CASSSNEGLAGGETQYF

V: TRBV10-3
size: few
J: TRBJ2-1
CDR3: CAIKTDSSYNEQFF

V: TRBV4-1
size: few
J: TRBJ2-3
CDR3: CASSQLAGSTDTQYF

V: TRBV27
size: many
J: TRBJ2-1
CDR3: CASSFRGERHNEQFF

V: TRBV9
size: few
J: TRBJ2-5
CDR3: CASSAPVPGQIQETQYF

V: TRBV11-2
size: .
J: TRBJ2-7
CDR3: CASSEGTSGVFEQYF

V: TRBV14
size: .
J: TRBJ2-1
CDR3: CASSQWGGNEQFF

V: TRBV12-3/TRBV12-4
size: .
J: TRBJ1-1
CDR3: CASSPDRGRETEAFF

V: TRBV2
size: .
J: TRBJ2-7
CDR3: CASSALDRGFGVDEQYF

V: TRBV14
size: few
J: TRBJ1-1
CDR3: CASSPGHNTEAFF

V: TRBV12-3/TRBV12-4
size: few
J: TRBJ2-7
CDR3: CASSPPDRVSYEQYF

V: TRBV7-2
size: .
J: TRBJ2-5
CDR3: CASSLLLVQETQYF

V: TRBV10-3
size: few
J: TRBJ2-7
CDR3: CAITGGAGINEQYF

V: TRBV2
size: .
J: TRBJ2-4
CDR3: CASSEYRENIQYF

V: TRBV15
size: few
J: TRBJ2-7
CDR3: CATSRGAPGAVPYEQYF

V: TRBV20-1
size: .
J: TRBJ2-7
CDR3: CSATRQGLSYEQYF

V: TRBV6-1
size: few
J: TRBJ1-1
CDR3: CASSEATVNTEAFF

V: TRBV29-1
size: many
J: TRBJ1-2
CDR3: CSVPGQGANYGYTF

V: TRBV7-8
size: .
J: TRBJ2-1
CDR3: CASSLAVGREGGNEQFF

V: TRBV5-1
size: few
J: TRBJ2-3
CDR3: CASSSGTSDTQYF

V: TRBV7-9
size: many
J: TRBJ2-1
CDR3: CASSPPTSYNEQFF

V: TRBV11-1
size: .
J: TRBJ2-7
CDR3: CASSPEGLAGGPGSYEQYF

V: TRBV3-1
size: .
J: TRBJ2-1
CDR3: CASTRGTSLYNEQFF

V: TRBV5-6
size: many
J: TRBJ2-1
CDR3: CASSLLAGVDNEQFF

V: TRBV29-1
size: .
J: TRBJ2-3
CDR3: CSVVWGREVLDTQYF

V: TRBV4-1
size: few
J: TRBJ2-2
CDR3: CASSQDGNGELFF

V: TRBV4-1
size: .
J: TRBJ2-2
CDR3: CASSQDRMAGVGNGELFF

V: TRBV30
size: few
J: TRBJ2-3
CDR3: CAWVRGQGTDTQYF

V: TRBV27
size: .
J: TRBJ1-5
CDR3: CASSLVAGNQPQHF

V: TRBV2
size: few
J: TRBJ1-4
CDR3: CASRDGTTNEKLFF